This T cell receptor beta chain appears in the sequencing data of a study of T cell responses to AZD1222 COVID-19 vaccine (dated by TCRdb to 2020 to 2023). About the investigation overall: AZD1222 recipients with second doses at about 4 weeks or about 12 weeks were pooled, because spike-specific TCR depth and breadth did not differ between schedules. TCR sequencing was performed for 230 to 250 trial participants, of whom approximately 200 were given two doses of AZD1222 and roughly 25 were given two doses of MenACWY control vaccine. Enrollment into the trials was organized by age into subgroups of 18-55, 56-69 and 70-plus years, and those subgroups contained about 160, 30 and 59 TCR-sequenced participants, respectively.

Results and caveats for the whole study, not just this receptor: A significant rise in spike-specific TCR breadth and depth was observed after two AZD1222 doses relative to day 0 and relative to MenACWY recipients. Nearly half of unique spike-specific TCRs reportedly recognized epitopes outside regions mutated in the B.1.351 and B.1.1.7 variants. No day 14 peak-response samples were available, so repertoires were characterized only after the peak T cell response. Participants were mostly white British, with more females than males. The authors suggested clonal diversity may have been underestimated. Conclusions about previously exposed vaccinees were limited because only 6 or 7 AZD1222 recipients were SARS-CoV-2 seropositive at baseline. The whole spike protein was spanned by vaccine-associated CD4 TCRs, and dominant responses were seen in regions 160-218 and 743-854. In the small 56-69-year group, the increase in depth fell short of significance, most likely because of low power.

The CDR3 regions of human TCRbeta chains were analyzed by immunosequencing. Regarding the original processing steps: TCRs in the repertoires were matched against a reference library of SARS-CoV-2-specific TCRs that had been generated with the MIRA antigen-specificity platform. Breadth was defined as the fraction of unique TCRs that were SARS-CoV-2-associated, and depth was defined as the fraction of total T cells that were SARS-CoV-2-associated. Using the MIRA data, every spike-specific TCR was mapped to the spike region that the TCR reacted to and assigned to either a CD4 or a CD8 class. Log10-transformed breadth and depth values were compared by one-way ANOVA with Sidak's multiple comparisons tests. TCRdb took over this immuneACCESS table, retaining in-frame rearrangements with V and J assigned. Such tables are incomplete; in checked studies, under half of the missing clones stem from an unresolved V gene, and the remainder is unexplained. The D gene and trimming were derived from the DNA, and the V and J assignments and clone size from that table. This sample comprises 100,000 to 150,000 clones, about 90% of them detected only once. Jointly, the top ten make up roughly 10% of the sample.

The CDR3 contains 12 residues, cysteine and phenylalanine counted. Only the CDR3 part of the read is kept: 36 bases, read in frame from the first base. From a lookup of the germline V gene, CDR1 and CDR2 are MDHEN and SYDVKM. The junction carries 14 bases between V and J, which are trimmed by 6 bases and 12 bases respectively. This clone was picked up one time. Its antigen remains unidentified. Within one base of it there is no much larger clone, and no base qualities were kept. The time point label on this specimen signifies: baseline before first vaccination. The vaccinee samples were drawn from two UK trials, COV001 and COV002, one of which was a single-blind randomized controlled phase 2/3 trial testing AZD1222 (ChAdOx1 nCoV-19) in healthy adults. For TCRbeta chain sequencing, PBMC samples from trial participants were taken at day 0 and at day 28 after the second dose.

The origin of this receptor is an adult in good health. Sequencing used peripheral blood, obtained on day 0 of AZD1222 vaccination. The receptor chain draws on TRBV28 and TRBJ1-4, with the D gene not clear enough to name. The CDR3 here reads CASRPDRTELFF. The DNA sequence is given as TGTGCCAGCAGACCCGACCGGACGGAACTGTTTTTT.